This TCR beta chain stems from a study of shared clonotypes between healthy human individuals. The repertoire was sequenced with immunoSEQ multiplex PCR; TCRdb's copy has only in-frame clones and lacks some. This table holds over a million clones, about 75% found once. The donor cohort consisted entirely of Caucasian adults residing in Nashville, Tennessee. CD45RA-negative memory and CD45RA+ naive subsets were split from the CD4+ cells. Germline loops: CDR1 ENHRY, CDR2 SYGVKD. The CDR3 consists of 16 residues. Unmatched junction bases numbered 10, after V lost 6 bases and J lost 7 bases. The receptor comes from a man younger than 35 in good health. The material sequenced was memory CD4+ T cells sorted from blood. Subset denoted: CD45RA-negative fraction. J is TRBJ2-3 and V is TRBV10-3; 13 bases map to TRBD2. The CDR3 DNA reads TGTGCCATCAGGACCGAGACTAGCGGGGGGAGGAATACGCAGTATTTT. This codes for CAIRTETSGGRNTQYF.